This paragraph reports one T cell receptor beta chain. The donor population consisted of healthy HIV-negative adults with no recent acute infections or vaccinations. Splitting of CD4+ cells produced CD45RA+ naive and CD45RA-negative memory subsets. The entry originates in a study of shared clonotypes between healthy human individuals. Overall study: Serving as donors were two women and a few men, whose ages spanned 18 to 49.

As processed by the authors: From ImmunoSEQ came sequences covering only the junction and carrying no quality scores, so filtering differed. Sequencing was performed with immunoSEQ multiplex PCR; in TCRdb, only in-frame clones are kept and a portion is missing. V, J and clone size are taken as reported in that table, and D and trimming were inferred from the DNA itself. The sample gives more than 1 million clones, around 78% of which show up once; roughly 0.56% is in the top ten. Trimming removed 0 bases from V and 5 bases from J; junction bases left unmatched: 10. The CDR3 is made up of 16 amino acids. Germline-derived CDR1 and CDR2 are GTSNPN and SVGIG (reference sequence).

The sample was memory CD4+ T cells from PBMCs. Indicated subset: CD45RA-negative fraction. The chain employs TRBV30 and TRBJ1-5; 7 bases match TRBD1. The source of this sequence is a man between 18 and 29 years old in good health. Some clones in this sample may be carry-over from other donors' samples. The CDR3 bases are TGTGCCTGGAGTGTAAAAGGCAGGGGGTCTTATCAGCCCCAGCATTTT. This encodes CAWSVKGRGSYQPQHF.